This TCR beta chain was found in a study of CD8+ T cells in alopecia areata. In the study overall: The study gave treated patients oral tofacitinib at 5 to 10 mg twice daily.

Germline CDR1 is SGDLS and CDR2 is YYNGEE. CDR3 length: 12 amino acids. Between the trimmed V and J ends, which lost 1 base and 5 bases, there was a span of 3 bases. Following extraction, RNA underwent reverse transcription to cDNA, which served as the sequencing template. Sequencing was performed with immunoSEQ multiplex PCR; in TCRdb, only in-frame clones are kept and a portion is missing. The sample has 150,000 or so clones, more than 45% seen once; the top ten hold less than 8%. This clone was counted only a few times. The same CDR3 is also encoded by other DNA sequences in this sample. This receptor was identified in a human donor with alopecia areata. V gene TRBV9 combines with J gene TRBJ2-2; D is uncertain. The sample comprised CD4+ T cells sorted from blood. Here the CDR3 reads CASSVSTGELFF. The CDR3 region has the DNA TGTGCCAGCAGCGTATCAACCGGGGAGCTGTTTTTT.